This record concerns one T cell receptor beta chain sequence. This clonotype was counted only a few times. Its specific antigen is unknown. Per-nucleotide qualities are absent, and no much larger clonotype sits a single base away. Systemically healthy Caucasian individuals from Russia, some 38 in total and aged about 6 to 95 years, were included as donors. Approximately 9.3 milliliters of peripheral blood were collected from each donor into EDTA-treated Vacutainer tubes. Ficoll-Paque density-gradient centrifugation was used to isolate PBMCs, with at least 6 million obtained per sample. Trizol reagent was used to extract total RNA from the PBMCs, yielding at least 6 micrograms per sample. Naive CD45RAhigh/CD27high T cell percentages were measured by flow cytometry on a PBMC aliquot from every donor. This record belongs to a study of blood T cells in healthy people across ages (dated by TCRdb to the mid-2010s). Notes on the research overall: In model experiments, template switching captured roughly one uniquely barcoded TCR beta cDNA molecule for every two T cells. Age-related changes in TCR beta repertoire diversity were measured in the study by deep sequencing normalized with unique cDNA molecular identifiers. Donors were grouped into four age groups: young (average roughly 15 years), middle-aged (39), aged (approximately 67) and long-lived (around 82). To avoid experimental bias, donors of different ages were distributed randomly across sequencing lanes. Using the same blood draw, the study looked at two additional independent replicas of 1 million unique cDNA reads for two donors, one aged 18 to 30 and the other aged 80 or older.

Results and caveats for the whole study, not just this receptor: Estimates of total diversity from one million sequenced T cells were regarded as lower bounds and underestimates. Observed TCR beta diversity per million T cells fell roughly linearly with age, and a significant reduction was already apparent by age roughly 40. Conclusive comparison of naive and antigen-experienced compartments was prevented by the profiling of bulk unsorted PBMCs. Observed TCR beta diversity correlated strongly with the percentage of naive T cells measured by flow cytometry. Compared with the aged group, the long-lived group had more naive CD4+ T cells, fewer expanded clones and increased TCR diversity, suggesting age selection. Because donor CMV infection status was unknown, age-related changes in expanded clonotypes were potentially confounded.

Via the germline V gene, CDR1 is SQVTM and CDR2 ANQGSEA. The CDR3 runs 15 residues from the cysteine to the phenylalanine. Here the CDR3 DNA is all that survives: 45 bases in frame from base 1. V loses 6 bases at its end and J loses 4 bases; junction bases beyond the gene matches: 8. The method behind the library was 5' RACE. TCRdb names Illumina HiSeq 2500 as the instrument used. A second PCR of about 7 to 12 cycles was run with a J-beta primer mix and a sample-barcoded 5' primer. A template-switch 5' adaptor carrying 12 random nucleotides introduced a unique molecular identifier onto each TCR beta cDNA molecule. At least 2.5 million CDR3-containing paired-end reads were obtained from each sample. All of the RNA was converted into first-strand cDNA using the Mint cDNA synthesis kit, with a TRBC-specific oligonucleotide serving as the primer. Following uracil-DNA glycosylase treatment, all cDNA underwent a first 18-cycle PCR with the universal primers M1SS and BC2_uni_R. The authors processed their data as follows. Each sample was normalized by randomly selecting 1 million high-quality reads, each carrying a distinct molecular identifier. Instead of being binned into consensus sequences, reads with shared molecular identifiers were discarded. CDR3 identification, clonotype clustering and error correction used MiTCR with a Q25 quality threshold and the strictest error-elimination algorithm. A nonparametric unseen species model using Euler transformation provided a lower-bound estimate of total TCR beta diversity. TCRdb took the public reads, trimmed them with fastp at Q25, ran MiXCR for clone calling and kept in-frame beta chains. A single entry per CDR3 protein holds the most common genes and DNA from its merged rows. These V and J calls originate from TCRdb's pipeline instead of the authors' own analysis. This sample lists about 640,000 distinct CDR3 sequences; roughly 31% were detected once. The ten most abundant clones make up 15% to 18% of the sample.

Sequencing input: blood. The chain is made from TRBV29-1 and TRBJ2-1; 11 of the junction bases match TRBD2. The clonotype was recovered from a woman aged 80 or older in good health. The CDR3 region has the sequence CSVDRLAGQYNEQFF. DNA sequence: TGCAGCGTGGACCGACTAGCGGGACAGTACAATGAGCAGTTCTTC.